This T cell receptor (beta chain) was profiled in a study of T cell responses to AZD1222 COVID-19 vaccine. This clone was detected once. Its antigen is unknown. The table came from immunoSEQ multiplex PCR; TCRdb's copy has only in-frame clones and leaves some out. The repertoire has 20,000 to 25,000 clones, around 87% of them found once; the top ten carry roughly 8.5%. Study-level results: CD4 TCRs associated with vaccination spanned spike, dominating at 160-218 and 743-854. Just 6 or 7 AZD1222 recipients were seropositive at baseline. Spike-specific TCRs gained breadth and depth after people received two AZD1222 doses. Nearly half of unique spike-specific TCRs reportedly avoided B.1.351 and B.1.1.7 mutated regions.

After removal of 5 bases from V and 8 bases from J, the junction contained 8 bases not matched to a gene. This CDR3 region has 13 residues. The rearrangement uses TRBV12-3 or TRBV12-4 and TRBJ1-2; 7 bases line up with TRBD1. The sequence derives from an adult who received the AZD1222 COVID-19 vaccine. The sequencing used peripheral blood, collected 28 days after the second AZD1222 dose. The CDR3 nucleotides are TGTGCCAGCAGTCCAACAGGGGTGGGGGGCTACACCTTC. Translated: CASSPTGVGGYTF.